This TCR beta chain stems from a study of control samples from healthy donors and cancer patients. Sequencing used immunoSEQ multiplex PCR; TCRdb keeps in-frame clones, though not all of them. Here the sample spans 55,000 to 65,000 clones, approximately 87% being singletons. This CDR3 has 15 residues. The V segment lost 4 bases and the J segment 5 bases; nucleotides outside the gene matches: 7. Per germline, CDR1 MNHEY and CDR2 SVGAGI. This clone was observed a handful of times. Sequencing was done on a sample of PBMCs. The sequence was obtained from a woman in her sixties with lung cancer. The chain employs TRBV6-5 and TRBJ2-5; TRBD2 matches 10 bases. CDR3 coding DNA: TGTGCCAGCAGTTTTCAGCGGGGGGGCCGGGAGACCCAGTACTTC. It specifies CASSFQRGGRETQYF.